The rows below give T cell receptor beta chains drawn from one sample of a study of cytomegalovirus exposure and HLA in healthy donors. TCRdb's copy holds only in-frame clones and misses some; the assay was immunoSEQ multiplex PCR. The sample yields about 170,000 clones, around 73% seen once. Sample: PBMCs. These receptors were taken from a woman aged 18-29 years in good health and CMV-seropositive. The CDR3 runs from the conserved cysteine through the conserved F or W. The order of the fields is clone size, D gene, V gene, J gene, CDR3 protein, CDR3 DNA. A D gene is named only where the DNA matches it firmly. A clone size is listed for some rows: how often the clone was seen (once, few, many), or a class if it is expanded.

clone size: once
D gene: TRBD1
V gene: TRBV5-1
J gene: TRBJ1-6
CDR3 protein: CASSRGQGTNSPLHF
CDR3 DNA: TGCGCCAGCAGCCGAGGACAGGGGACTAATTCACCCCTCCACTTT

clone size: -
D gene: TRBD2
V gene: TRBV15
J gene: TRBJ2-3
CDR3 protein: CATSRAGPGGDTQYF
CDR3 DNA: TGTGCCACCAGCAGAGCGGGACCGGGAGGCGATACGCAGTATTTT

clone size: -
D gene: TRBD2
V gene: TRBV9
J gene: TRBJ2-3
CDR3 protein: CASSPEGTSGASTDTQYF
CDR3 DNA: TGTGCCAGCAGCCCAGAGGGGACTAGCGGAGCTAGCACAGATACGCAGTATTTT

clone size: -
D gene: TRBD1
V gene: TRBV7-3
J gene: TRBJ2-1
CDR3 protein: CASSSSTGNNEQFF
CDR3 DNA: TGTGCCAGCAGCTCTTCGACAGGGAACAATGAGCAGTTCTTC

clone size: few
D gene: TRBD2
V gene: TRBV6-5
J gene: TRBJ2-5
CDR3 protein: CASTDQAGGGETQYF
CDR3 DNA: TGTGCCAGCACCGACCAAGCGGGGGGAGGAGAGACCCAGTACTTC

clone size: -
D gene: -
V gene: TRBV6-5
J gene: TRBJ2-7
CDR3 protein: CASSFTQRSYEQYF
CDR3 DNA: TGTGCCAGCAGTTTTACCCAACGGAGCTACGAGCAGTACTTC

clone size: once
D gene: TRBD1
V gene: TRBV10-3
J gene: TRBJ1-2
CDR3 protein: CAISDSGTGNYGYTF
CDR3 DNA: TGTGCCATCAGTGATTCCGGGACAGGGAACTATGGCTACACCTTC

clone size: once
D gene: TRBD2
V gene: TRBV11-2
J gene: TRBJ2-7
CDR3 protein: CASSLWAGVSYEQYF
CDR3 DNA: TGTGCCAGCAGCTTATGGGCGGGGGTGAGCTACGAGCAGTACTTC

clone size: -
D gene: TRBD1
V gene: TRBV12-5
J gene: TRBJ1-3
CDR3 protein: CASGEGGAGGNTIYF
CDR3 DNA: TGTGCTAGTGGGGAAGGGGGCGCGGGTGGAAACACCATATATTTT

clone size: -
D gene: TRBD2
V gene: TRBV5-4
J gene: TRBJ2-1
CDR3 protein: CASSSGLAGNNEQFF
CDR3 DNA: TGTGCCAGCAGTTCTGGACTAGCGGGTAACAATGAGCAGTTCTTC

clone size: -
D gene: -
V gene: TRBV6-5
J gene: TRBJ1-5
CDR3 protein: CAGPGGENQPQHF
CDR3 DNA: TGTGCCGGACCGGGGGGGGAGAATCAGCCCCAGCATTTT

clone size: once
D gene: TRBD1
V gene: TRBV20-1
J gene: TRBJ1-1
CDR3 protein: CSATGQAEAFF
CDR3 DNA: TGCAGTGCTACTGGACAGGCCGAAGCTTTCTTT

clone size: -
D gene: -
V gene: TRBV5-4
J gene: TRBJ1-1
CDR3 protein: CASSLQGNTEAFF
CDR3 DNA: TGTGCCAGCAGCCTACAGGGGAACACTGAAGCTTTCTTT

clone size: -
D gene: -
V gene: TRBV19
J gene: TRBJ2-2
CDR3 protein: CASSATENTGELFF
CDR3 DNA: TGTGCCAGTAGTGCTACAGAGAACACCGGGGAGCTGTTTTTT

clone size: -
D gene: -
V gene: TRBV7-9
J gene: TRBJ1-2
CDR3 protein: CASSSPLISNYGYTF
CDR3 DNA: TGTGCCAGCAGCTCCCCACTGATTTCTAACTATGGCTACACCTTC

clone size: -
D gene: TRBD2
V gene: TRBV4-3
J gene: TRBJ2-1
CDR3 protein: CASSQVSLAGGYGPSYNEQFF
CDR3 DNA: TGCGCCAGCAGCCAAGTCAGCCTAGCGGGAGGTTATGGCCCCTCCTACAATGAGCAGTTCTTC

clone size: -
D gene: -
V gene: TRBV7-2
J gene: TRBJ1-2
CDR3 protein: CASTRSGNYGYTF
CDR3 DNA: TGTGCCAGCACCCGGTCTGGTAACTATGGCTACACCTTC

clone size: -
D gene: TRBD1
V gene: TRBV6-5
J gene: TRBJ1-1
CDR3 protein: CASSNDLRDRRGAFF
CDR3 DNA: TGTGCCAGCAGTAACGACCTACGGGACAGAAGAGGAGCTTTCTTT

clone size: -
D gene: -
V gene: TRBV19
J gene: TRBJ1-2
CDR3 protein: CASSIGGNYGYTF
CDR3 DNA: TGTGCCAGTAGTATTGGAGGGAACTATGGCTACACCTTC

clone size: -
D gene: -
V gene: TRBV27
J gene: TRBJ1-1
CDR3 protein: CASSLSQGMNTEAFF
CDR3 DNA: TGTGCCAGCAGTTTATCTCAGGGAATGAACACTGAAGCTTTCTTT

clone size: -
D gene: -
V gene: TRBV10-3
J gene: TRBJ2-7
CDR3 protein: CATFSAETYEQYF
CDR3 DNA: TGTGCCACCTTCTCGGCGGAGACCTACGAGCAGTACTTC

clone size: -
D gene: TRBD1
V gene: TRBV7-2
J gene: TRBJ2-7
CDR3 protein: CASTSGGTGAYEQYF
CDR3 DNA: TGTGCCAGCACCTCAGGGGGGACAGGGGCCTACGAGCAGTACTTC

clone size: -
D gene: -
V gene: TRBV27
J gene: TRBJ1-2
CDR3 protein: CASSSSNTGYGYTF
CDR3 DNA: TGTGCCAGCAGCTCCTCGAACACGGGATACGGCTACACCTTC

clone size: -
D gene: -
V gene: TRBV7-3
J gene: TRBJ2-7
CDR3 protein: CASSLFGQGGYEQYF
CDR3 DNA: TGTGCCAGCAGCTTATTCGGTCAGGGGGGATACGAGCAGTACTTC

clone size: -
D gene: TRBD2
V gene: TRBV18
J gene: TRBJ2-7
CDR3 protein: CASSRAQGATSGGNEQYF
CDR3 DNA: TGTGCCAGCTCACGCGCCCAGGGGGCGACTAGCGGGGGTAACGAGCAGTACTTC

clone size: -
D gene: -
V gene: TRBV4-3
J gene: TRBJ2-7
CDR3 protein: CASSQDLGQGYEQYF
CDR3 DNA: TGCGCCAGCAGCCAAGATCTTGGACAAGGCTACGAGCAGTACTTC

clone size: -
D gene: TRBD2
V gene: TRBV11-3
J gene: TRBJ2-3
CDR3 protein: CASSAGLAGGLTSTDTQYF
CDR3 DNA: TGTGCCAGCAGCGCGGGACTAGCGGGGGGCTTAACTAGCACAGATACGCAGTATTTT

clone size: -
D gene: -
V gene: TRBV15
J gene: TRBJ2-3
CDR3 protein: CATSRGPGTATDTQYF
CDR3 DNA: TGTGCCACCAGCAGAGGGCCAGGCACGGCCACAGATACGCAGTATTTT

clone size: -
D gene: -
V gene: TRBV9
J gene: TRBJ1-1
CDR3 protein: CASSVEGLSEAFF
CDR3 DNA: TGTGCCAGCAGCGTGGAGGGACTTTCTGAAGCTTTCTTT

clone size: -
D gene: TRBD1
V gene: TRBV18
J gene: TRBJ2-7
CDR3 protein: CASSLDRGGYEQYF
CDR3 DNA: TGTGCCAGCTCTTTGGACAGGGGAGGATACGAGCAGTACTTC

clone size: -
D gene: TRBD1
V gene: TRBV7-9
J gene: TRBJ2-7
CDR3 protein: CASSLLTGGTYEQYF
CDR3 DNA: TGTGCCAGCAGCTTACTGACAGGGGGAACCTACGAGCAGTACTTC

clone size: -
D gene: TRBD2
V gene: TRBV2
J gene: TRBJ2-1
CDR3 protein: CASTGSSGGANEQFF
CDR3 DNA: TGTGCCAGCACTGGGTCTAGCGGGGGGGCGAATGAGCAGTTCTTC

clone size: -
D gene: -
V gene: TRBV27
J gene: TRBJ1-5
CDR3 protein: CASSFQANQPQHF
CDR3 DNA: TGTGCCAGCAGTTTCCAGGCGAACCAGCCCCAGCATTTT

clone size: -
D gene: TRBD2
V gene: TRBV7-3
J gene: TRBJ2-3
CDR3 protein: CASSQTSGGSGDTQYF
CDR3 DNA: TGTGCCAGCAGCCAGACTAGCGGGGGGTCAGGGGATACGCAGTATTTT

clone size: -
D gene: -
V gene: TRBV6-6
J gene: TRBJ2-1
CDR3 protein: CASSGGPTYNEQFF
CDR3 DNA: TGTGCCAGCAGCGGGGGGCCTACCTACAATGAGCAGTTCTTC

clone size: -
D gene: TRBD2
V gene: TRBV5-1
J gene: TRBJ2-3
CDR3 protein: CASSLATSGGTDTQYF
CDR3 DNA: TGCGCCAGCAGCTTGGCGACTAGCGGGGGCACAGATACGCAGTATTTT

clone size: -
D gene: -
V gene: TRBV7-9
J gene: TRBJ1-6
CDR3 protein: CASSLAQAGGSPLHF
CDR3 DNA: TGTGCCAGCAGCTTAGCTCAGGCCGGGGGTTCACCCCTCCACTTT

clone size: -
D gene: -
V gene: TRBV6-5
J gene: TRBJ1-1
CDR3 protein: CASTPSTASGTEAFF
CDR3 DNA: TGTGCCAGCACCCCATCGACAGCTTCGGGCACTGAAGCTTTCTTT

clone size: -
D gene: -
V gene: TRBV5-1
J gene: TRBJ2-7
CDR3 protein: CASSSRGSGEQYF
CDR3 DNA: TGTGCCAGCAGCTCCAGGGGTTCGGGCGAGCAGTACTTC

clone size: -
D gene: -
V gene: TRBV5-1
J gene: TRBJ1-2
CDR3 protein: CASSPNLSGSGYTF
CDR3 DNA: TGCGCCAGCAGCCCGAATCTGAGCGGGAGCGGCTACACCTTC

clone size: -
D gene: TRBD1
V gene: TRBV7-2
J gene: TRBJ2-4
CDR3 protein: CASRPGQGATLAKNIQYF
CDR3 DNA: TGTGCCAGCAGGCCCGGACAGGGGGCTACCCTAGCCAAAAACATTCAGTACTTC

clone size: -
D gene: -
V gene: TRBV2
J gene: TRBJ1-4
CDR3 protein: CASRLTGFTNEKLFF
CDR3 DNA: TGTGCCAGCAGACTTACAGGGTTTACTAATGAAAAACTGTTTTTT

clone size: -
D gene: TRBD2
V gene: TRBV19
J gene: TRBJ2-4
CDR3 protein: CASRPGAGNIQYF
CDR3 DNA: TGTGCCAGTAGGCCGGGAGCGGGGAACATTCAGTACTTC

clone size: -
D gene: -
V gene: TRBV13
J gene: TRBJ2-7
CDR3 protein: CASSPQGSSYEQYF
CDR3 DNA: TGTGCCAGCAGCCCGCAGGGAAGCTCCTACGAGCAGTACTTC

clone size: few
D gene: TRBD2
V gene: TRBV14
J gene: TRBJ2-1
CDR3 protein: CASSDGTSGGDEQFF
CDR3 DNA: TGTGCCAGCAGCGACGGGACTAGCGGGGGGGATGAGCAGTTCTTC

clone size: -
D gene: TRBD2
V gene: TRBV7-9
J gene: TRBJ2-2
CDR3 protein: CSSSLLSSGGPGELFF
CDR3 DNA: TGTTCCAGCAGCTTACTCTCTAGCGGGGGGCCCGGGGAGCTGTTTTTT

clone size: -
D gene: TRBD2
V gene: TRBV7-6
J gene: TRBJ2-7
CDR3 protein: CASSSGGGYEQYF
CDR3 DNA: TGTGCCAGCAGCTCGGGGGGGGGATACGAGCAGTACTTC

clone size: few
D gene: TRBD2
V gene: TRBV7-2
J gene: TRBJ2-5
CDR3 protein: CASRFSGGEETQYF
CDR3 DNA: TGTGCCAGCAGGTTCAGCGGGGGGGAAGAGACCCAGTACTTC

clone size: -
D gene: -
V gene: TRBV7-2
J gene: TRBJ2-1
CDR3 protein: CASSFLFRDEQFF
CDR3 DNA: TGTGCCAGCAGCTTTCTCTTTCGGGATGAGCAGTTCTTC

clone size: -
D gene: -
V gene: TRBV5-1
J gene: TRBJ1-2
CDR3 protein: CASSLGGTGGYTF
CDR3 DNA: TGCGCCAGCAGCTTGGGTGGGACTGGAGGCTACACCTTC